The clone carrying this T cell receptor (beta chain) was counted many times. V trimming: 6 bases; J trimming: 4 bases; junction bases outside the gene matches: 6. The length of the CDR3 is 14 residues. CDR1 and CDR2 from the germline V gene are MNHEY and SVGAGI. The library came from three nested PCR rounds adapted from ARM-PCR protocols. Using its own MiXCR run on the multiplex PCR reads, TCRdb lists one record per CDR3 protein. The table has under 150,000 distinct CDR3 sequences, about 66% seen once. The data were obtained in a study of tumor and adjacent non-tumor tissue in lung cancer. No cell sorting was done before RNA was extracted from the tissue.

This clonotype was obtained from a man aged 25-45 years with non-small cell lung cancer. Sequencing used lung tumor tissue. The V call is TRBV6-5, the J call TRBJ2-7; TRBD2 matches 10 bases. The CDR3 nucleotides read TGTGCCAGCAGGCCTGCTAGCGGGAGTTACGAGCAGTACTTC. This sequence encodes CASRPASGSYEQYF.